Shown below are 28 T cell receptor beta chains from a single sample sequenced in a study of shared clonotypes between healthy human individuals. The assay was immunoSEQ multiplex PCR, and TCRdb's table has in-frame clones only and misses some. Of about 680,000 clones listed, 90% to 95% were seen once; the top ten hold about a quarter. CD45RO-negative cells were positively selected for CCR7, leaving out terminally differentiated effector memory CD45RA+ cells. The sequencing input was naive CD8+ T cells sorted from blood. The receptors were gathered from a man in his thirties or forties in good health.

The chain joins TRBV7-2 to TRBJ2-5, with a weak D call TRBD2 (5 bases). The CDR3 loop spans 15 amino acids. The germline V gene has CDR1 SGHTA and CDR2 FQGNSA. Deletions cut 4 bases from V and 4 bases from J, with 16 bases between. The CDR3 reads CASSSAVDRGETQYF. The CDR3 bases are TGTGCCAGCAGCTCGGCCGTTGACCGGGGAGAGACCCAGTACTTC.

This clone was seen a single time. The DNA of the CDR3 is TGTGCCACCGAAACCTGGGGGATGAACACTGAAGCTTTCTTT. Its protein product is CATETWGMNTEAFF. The chain has TRBV28 and TRBJ1-1; tentatively, D is TRBD1 (5 bases). Trimming shortened V by 10 bases and J by 0 bases, and 15 bases separated the two germline ends. This CDR3 contains 14 residues. Germline V gives CDR1 MDHEN, CDR2 SYDVKM.

This clone has more than one count but fewer than ten. CDR3 nucleotides: TGTGCCAGCAGAGCCGGGACAGCATTTGGCTACACCTTC. This gives the protein CASRAGTAFGYTF. This chain connects TRBV9 to TRBJ1-2; TRBD1 aligns across 7 bases. Germline V gene lookup returns CDR1 SGDLS and CDR2 YYNGEE. J lost 7 bases, V lost 5 bases, and 8 bases had no gene match. The CDR3 sequence is 13 residues long. Variable domain in full (rest from reference TRBV9 and TRBJ1-2): DSGVTQTPKHLITATGQRVTLRCSPRSGDLSVYWYQQSLDQGLQFLIQYYNGEERAKGNILERFSAQQFPDLHSELNLSSLELGDSALYFCASRAGTAFGYTFGSGTRLTVV.

The rearrangement joins TRBV6-1 to TRBJ2-7; TRBD2 agrees at 10 bases. CDR3 length equals 18 residues. Germline-derived CDR1 and CDR2 are MNHNS and SASEGT. Trimming cost V 3 bases and J 0 bases; bases outside gene matches: 11. For the CDR3, the DNA is TGTGCCAGCAGTGACGTTTCCGGGACTAGCGTGGTCTCCTACGAGCAGTACTTC. Translating it yields CASSDVSGTSVVSYEQYF.

The genes are TRBV6-1 and TRBJ1-4; no definite D call. CDR1 is MNHNS, CDR2 SASEGT, per germline. Between the trimmed V and J ends, which lost 4 bases and 4 bases, there was a span of 10 bases. This CDR3 has 14 amino acids. The CDR3 coding sequence is TGTGCCAGCAGTGGCGGAGGCGGTAATGAAAAACTGTTTTTT. This codes for CASSGGGGNEKLFF.

The chain has TRBV2 and TRBJ1-3; D remains unclear. The CDR3 contains 13 residues. V lost 6 bases and J lost 8, with 14 bases in between. The germline CDR1 and CDR2 sequences are SNHLY and FYNNEI. This CDR3 reads CASRDSLADTIYF. In DNA form, the CDR3 reads TGTGCCAGCAGAGACTCGCTGGCTGACACCATATATTTT. Looking up the rest from reference TRBV2 and TRBJ1-3 gives the full variable domain: EPEVTQTPSHQVTQMGQEVILRCVPISNHLYFYWYRQILGQKVEFLVSFYNNEISEKSEIFDDQFSVERPDGSNFTLKIRSTKLEDSAMYFCASRDSLADTIYFGEGSWLTVV.

This chain uses TRBV2 with TRBJ2-7; possibly TRBD1 or TRBD2 for D (6 bases each). Germline CDR1 reads SNHLY; CDR2 reads FYNNEI. This CDR3 is built from 16 residues. The ends were cut back, 7 bases at V and 2 bases at J, with 21 bases in the middle. The CDR3 coding sequence is TGTGCCAGCACCGGAATCGGGGGCCTAGCGCCCTACGAGCAGTACTTC. It yields the protein CASTGIGGLAPYEQYF.

The chain employs TRBV15 and TRBJ2-7; 7 bases map to TRBD1. With V trimmed by 1 base and J by 7 bases, 7 bases remained unmatched. Germline loops: CDR1 LNHNV, CDR2 YYDKDF (reference sequence). This CDR3 has 14 amino acids. The CDR3, as DNA: TGTGCCACCAGCAGAGTGGGACAGCTACGAGAGCAGTACTTC. Its translation: CATSRVGQLREQYF.

The chain recombines TRBV27 with TRBJ1-1, with 7 bases lining up with TRBD1. After removal of 5 bases from V and 7 bases from J, the junction contained 4 bases not matched to a gene. The germline gives CDR1 MNHEY, CDR2 SMNVEV (reference sequence). This CDR3 spans 12 amino acids. CDR3 DNA sequence: TGTGCCAGCAGTCCTCAGGGGGGTGAAGCTTTCTTT. Amino acids: CASSPQGGEAFF.

This clone occurred once. The chain carries TRBV28 and TRBJ2-1; possibly TRBD2 for D (5 bases). V lost 6 bases, J lost 2 bases, and 11 bases lay in between. This CDR3 contains 14 residues. Germline V gene sequence: CDR1 MDHEN, CDR2 SYDVKM. The CDR3 DNA is TGTGCCAGCAGACTCGAGCGGACCTACAATGAGCAGTTCTTC. Its protein product is CASRLERTYNEQFF.

The chain combines TRBV21-1 with TRBJ2-5; the table's D gene call, TRBD1, was not cross checked with the DNA. TRBV21-1 is marked as a pseudogene. The CDR3 runs 16 residues. The CDR3 nucleotides read TGTGCCAGCAGCAATGGGCCCGGGACAGCAACAGAGACCCAGTACTTC. It translates to CASSNGPGTATETQYF.

V usage is TRBV12-5 and J usage is TRBJ2-1, with D unresolved. V was cut by 2 bases and J by 7 bases, with 12 bases left in between. The CDR3 length is 14 residues. CDR1 is LGHNT and CDR2 is FRNRAP in the germline V gene. CDR3 residues: CASGLLGYYNEQFF. The CDR3 DNA reads TGTGCTAGTGGTTTGTTAGGATACTATAATGAGCAGTTCTTC. The whole variable domain, filled in from reference TRBV12-5 and TRBJ2-1, reads DARVTQTPRHKVTEMGQEVTMRCQPILGHNTVFWYRQTMMQGLELLAYFRNRAPLDDSGMPKDRFSAEMPDATLATLKIQPSEPRDSAVYFCASGLLGYYNEQFFGPGTRLTVL.

Concerning this clone: This specimen includes other DNA sequences encoding the same CDR3. The V gene is TRBV29-1, the J gene TRBJ2-2; D is undetermined. The CDR3 totals 12 residues. Germline V CDR1 and CDR2: SQVTM, ANQGSEA. V gave up 1 base and J gave up 4 bases, with 4 bases separating them. This chain's CDR3 is CSVEGGTGELFF. CDR3 nucleotide sequence: TGCAGCGTTGAAGGGGGCACCGGGGAGCTGTTTTTT.

Only one count was recorded for this clone. The chain combines TRBV28 with TRBJ1-4, with D uncertain. Trimming cost V 6 bases and J 3 bases, with 14 bases left between them. Per the germline V gene, CDR1 is MDHEN and CDR2 is SYDVKM. The CDR3 has 15 residues. The CDR3 reads CASRLRTAPNEKLFF. CDR3 sequence (DNA): TGTGCCAGCAGGTTACGGACTGCTCCTAATGAAAAACTGTTTTTT. Full variable domain (remainder filled in from reference TRBV28 and TRBJ1-4): DVKVTQSSRYLVKRTGEKVFLECVQDMDHENMFWYRQDPGLGLRLIYFSYDVKMKEKGDIPEGYSVSREKKERFSLILESASTNQTSMYLCASRLRTAPNEKLFFGSGTQLSVL.

The gene calls are TRBV29-1 and TRBJ2-3; D is perhaps TRBD2 (6 bases). Germline CDR1 and CDR2: SQVTM and ANQGSEA. The CDR3 runs to 16 residues. The ends were cut back, 2 bases at V and 0 bases at J, with 15 bases in the middle. DNA for the CDR3: TGCAGCGTTGAACGGGCAGGGAGGTCTAGCACAGATACGCAGTATTTT. It codes for CSVERAGRSSTDTQYF.

The chain uses TRBV4-1 and TRBJ1-2, with TRBD1 matching over 7 bases. V shed 1 base, J shed 5 bases, and the junction held 7 bases outside the gene matches. This CDR3 spans 15 amino acids. Germline V gene sequence: CDR1 MGHRA, CDR2 YSYEKL. The CDR3 DNA reads TGCGCCAGCAGCCAAGCCAAAGACAGGGTATATGGCTACACCTTC. It yields the protein CASSQAKDRVYGYTF.

This clone was seen just once. V and J are TRBV19 and TRBJ1-5; D gene ambiguous. The CDR3 consists of 11 residues. Trimming shortened V by 3 bases and J by 12 bases, and 9 bases separated the two germline ends. Germline V gene sequence: CDR1 LNHDA, CDR2 SQIVND (reference sequence). This chain's CDR3 is CASSIGWDQHF. The DNA for the CDR3 is TGTGCCAGTAGTATCGGGTGGGACCAGCATTTT.

This chain links TRBV7-8 with TRBJ1-5; TRBD1 is a possible D gene (6 bases). Trimming took 4 bases from V and 11 from J, leaving 18 bases between them. There are 14 residues in the CDR3. Germline lookup yields CDR1 SGHVS and CDR2 FQNEAQ. The CDR3 loop reads CASSYQGPEGAQHF. The DNA for the CDR3 is TGTGCCAGCAGCTACCAGGGGCCTGAGGGGGCCCAGCATTTT.

The chain employs TRBV10-2 and TRBJ1-2, with D perhaps matching TRBD1 (5 bases). Germline V gene sequence: CDR1 WSHSY, CDR2 SAAADI. Trimming shortened V by 0 bases and J by 4 bases, and 9 bases separated the two germline ends. The CDR3 extends over 14 amino acids. The CDR3 DNA reads TGCGCCAGCAGTGAGTCGCAGGGCGGCTATGGCTACACCTTC. This translates into CASSESQGGYGYTF.

The chain uses TRBV13 and TRBJ2-1; TRBD1 agrees at 7 bases. CDR1 PRHDT and CDR2 FYEKMQ come from the germline V gene (reference sequence). The CDR3 is 15 amino acids. V trimming: 1 base; J trimming: 7 bases; junction bases outside the gene matches: 7. The CDR3 sequence: CASSLEAGTDNEQFF. The CDR3 nucleotides read TGTGCCAGCAGCTTAGAGGCCGGGACAGATAATGAGCAGTTCTTC.

The V gene is TRBV9, the J gene TRBJ2-3; unclear D gene. This CDR3 is 12 amino acids long. Germline V gene data show CDR1 as SGDLS and CDR2 as YYNGEE. V was shortened by 3 bases and J by 0 bases, with 2 bases between the two germline ends. This CDR3 reads CASSESTDTQYF. The CDR3 nucleotides read TGTGCCAGCAGCGAGAGCACAGATACGCAGTATTTT. The whole variable domain, filled in from reference TRBV9 and TRBJ2-3, reads DSGVTQTPKHLITATGQRVTLRCSPRSGDLSVYWYQQSLDQGLQFLIQYYNGEERAKGNILERFSAQQFPDLHSELNLSSLELGDSALYFCASSESTDTQYFGPGTRLTVL.

The chain employs TRBV6-1 and TRBJ2-1; 10 positions agree with TRBD2. The CDR3 consists of 15 residues. V was pared by 2 bases and J by 7 bases, with 5 bases of the junction left unmatched. Germline V lookup: CDR1 MNHNS, CDR2 SASEGT. The CDR3 loop reads CASSEFWTSGNEQFF. CDR3 coding DNA: TGTGCCAGCAGTGAATTCTGGACTAGCGGAAATGAGCAGTTCTTC.

The V call is TRBV4-1, the J call TRBJ1-4; 7 bases agree with TRBD1. V was clipped by 1 base and J by 15 bases; unmatched bases: 5. The CDR3 is 12 amino acids. Germline V gene lookup returns CDR1 MGHRA and CDR2 YSYEKL. Here the CDR3 DNA reads TGCGCCAGCAGCCAAGGGGGGACAGCTGTGTTTTTT. It translates to CASSQGGTAVFF.

The CDR3 is CASMSRTKADPQPTEAFF. CDR3 nucleotide sequence: TGTGCCAGCATGTCGCGGACCAAGGCGGACCCTCAGCCCACTGAAGCTTTCTTT. This chain joins TRBV27 and TRBJ1-1; D is unresolved. V dropped 7 bases and J dropped 4 bases, with 28 bases sitting between them. CDR3 length: 18 amino acids. Germline CDR1 reads MNHEY; CDR2 reads SMNVEV (reference sequence).

The V call is TRBV2, the J call TRBJ2-3; 8 nucleotides agree with TRBD2. V gave up 8 bases and J gave up 5 bases; unmatched junction bases: 18. Germline lookup yields CDR1 SNHLY and CDR2 FYNNEI. The CDR3 consists of 17 residues. CDR3 in DNA: TGTGCCAGCGGCGGGGTAGGGCAGCGGGAGATTAAAGATACGCAGTATTTT. It is translated as CASGGVGQREIKDTQYF.

V usage is TRBV5-5 and J usage is TRBJ2-1; 8 positions agree with TRBD1. The germline V gene encodes CDR1 SGHKS and CDR2 YYEKEE (reference sequence). V dropped 5 bases and J dropped 4; count of bases not matched to a gene: 8. This CDR3 contains 15 residues. In nucleotides, the CDR3 is TGTGCCAGCAGTTTCGACAGGGGTCTTTACAATGAGCAGTTCTTC. It yields the protein CASSFDRGLYNEQFF.

The chain has TRBV5-4 and TRBJ2-1, with 10 bases lining up with TRBD2. The CDR3 is made up of 17 amino acids. The V gene end was trimmed by 4 bases and the J gene end by 8 bases; junction bases not matched to a gene: 15. Germline V gives CDR1 SGHNT, CDR2 YYREEE (reference sequence). CDR3 protein: CASSPEASGSVLDEQFF. CDR3 nucleotide sequence: TGTGCCAGCAGCCCGGAGGCTAGCGGGAGCGTCTTAGATGAGCAGTTCTTC.

J is TRBJ2-7 and V is TRBV6-5, with D tentatively TRBD2 (6 bases). The CDR3 consists of 13 residues. V was shortened by 5 bases and J by 5 bases, with 13 bases between the two germline ends. In germline, CDR1 is MNHEY, CDR2 SVGAGI. CDR3 loop: CASSPGVSHEQYF. CDR3 DNA: TGTGCCAGCAGTCCGGGGGTGTCCCACGAGCAGTACTTC.